The 11 T cell receptor beta chains in this list originate from one sample, sequenced in a study of blood T cell repertoires in COVID-19 (dated by TCRdb to 2019 to 2021). Receptor amplification or capture employed the immunoSEQ multiplex PCR assay. This is the immuneACCESS table as TCRdb keeps it, with only in-frame sequences that have V and J called. A part of the clones is gone; compared with another copy, unresolved V genes explain less than half, and the rest is unexplained. The sample yields approximately 330,000 clones; approximately 86% were counted once. The top ten hold roughly a tenth of the sample. What was sequenced was peripheral blood. These receptors all stem from a man younger than 40 with COVID-19, enrolled during active disease.

The CDR3 nucleotides read TGTGCCAGCAGCCCCGAGGATGGGAGGGGGTTTAATGAAAAACTGTTTTTT. As protein: CASSPEDGRGFNEKLFF. V gene TRBV9 combines with J gene TRBJ1-4; D may be TRBD1 (6 bases). Germline CDR1 SGDLS, CDR2 YYNGEE. The CDR3 contains 17 residues. Trimming removed 4 bases from V and 4 bases from J, with 20 bases in between.

V gene TRBV14 combines with J gene TRBJ2-3, with TRBD2 identical over 14 bases. CDR1 and CDR2 from the germline V gene are SGHDN and FVKESK. Losses at the gene ends were 0 bases for V and 2 bases for J; bases not matched to a gene: 4. The CDR3 spans 18 residues. In DNA form, the CDR3 reads TGTGCCAGCAGCCAAGACGGGACTAGCGGGAGTCTCACAGATACGCAGTATTTT. Translating gives CASSQDGTSGSLTDTQYF. The entire variable domain, with the rest obtained from reference TRBV14 and TRBJ2-3, is as follows: EAGVTQFPSHSVIEKGQTVTLRCDPISGHDNLYWYRRVMGKEIKFLLHFVKESKQDESGMPNNRFLAERTGGTYSTLKVQPAELEDSGVYFCASSQDGTSGSLTDTQYFGPGTRLTVL.

The chain uses TRBV11-2 and TRBJ2-1, with 12 bases identical to TRBD2. Germline CDR1 is SGHAT and CDR2 is FQNNGV. V shed 2 bases, J shed 2 bases, and the junction held 4 bases outside the gene matches. The CDR3 sequence is 17 residues long. The CDR3: CASSLRASGGAYNEQFF. DNA of the CDR3: TGTGCCAGCAGCTTAAGGGCTAGCGGGGGGGCCTACAATGAGCAGTTCTTC.

This clone was seen just once. Here the CDR3 DNA reads TGTGCCAGCAGTTACTCGAAGTCCCGGCTCAGGGAAGCAGGACCCTATCAGCCCCAGCATTTT. Translation: CASSYSKSRLREAGPYQPQHF. The V call is TRBV6-2 or TRBV6-3, the J call TRBJ1-5; D is perhaps TRBD1 (5 bases). The CDR3 is 21 residues long. Trimming removed 0 bases from V and 5 bases from J, with 29 bases in between. Germline V gives CDR1 MNHEY, CDR2 SVGEGT.

This clone was observed once. The chain links TRBV30 to TRBJ2-7; 7 positions match TRBD1. The CDR3 totals 13 residues. Germline V gene data show CDR1 as GTSNPN and CDR2 as SVGIG (reference sequence). V trimming: 2 bases; J trimming: 6 bases; junction bases outside the gene matches: 7. The CDR3 reads CAWSLVGGSEQYF. Written as DNA, the CDR3 is TGTGCCTGGAGTCTCGTAGGGGGCAGCGAGCAGTACTTC.

This clone was seen a few times. The chain couples TRBV5-5 to TRBJ2-5; TRBD1 might be the D (6 bases). Deletions cut 2 bases from V and 5 bases from J, with 10 bases between. The CDR3 is 13 amino acids. Germline lookup yields CDR1 SGHKS and CDR2 YYEKEE (reference sequence). CDR3: CASSLGGEETQYF. The CDR3 nucleotides are TGTGCCAGCAGCTTAGGGGGAGAGGAGACCCAGTACTTC.

This rearrangement joins TRBV7-9 to TRBJ2-1; D gene ambiguous. The CDR3 totals 11 residues. Trimming left V 8 bases short and J 4 bases short, with 6 bases between. From germline, CDR1 is SEHNR and CDR2 FQNEAQ (reference sequence). The CDR3 protein is CASRPYNEQFF. The CDR3 DNA follows: TGTGCCAGCCGTCCGTACAATGAGCAGTTCTTC.

The gene calls are TRBV19 and TRBJ1-5; D is possibly TRBD1 (6 bases). V was shortened by 3 bases and J by 0 bases, with 9 bases between the two germline ends. The CDR3 totals 15 residues. CDR1 and CDR2 (germline): LNHDA, SQIVND (reference sequence). Written as DNA, the CDR3 is TGTGCCAGTAGTATTACAGGGATTAGCAATCAGCCCCAGCATTTT. It is translated as CASSITGISNQPQHF. Together with reference TRBV19 and TRBJ1-5, the CDR3 gives the full variable domain: DGGITQSPKYLFRKEGQNVTLSCEQNLNHDAMYWYRQDPGQGLRLIYYSQIVNDFQKGDIAEGYSVSREKKESFPLTVTSAQKNPTAFYLCASSITGISNQPQHFGDGTRLSIL.

There are a few counts of this clone. The rearrangement links TRBV24-1 to TRBJ1-1; weak D call: TRBD1 (5 bases). Germline CDR1 KGHDR, CDR2 SFDVKD. This CDR3 contains 12 residues. V dropped 3 bases and J dropped 5 bases, with 6 bases sitting between them. DNA for the CDR3: TGTGCCACCAGTGATAAGGGGACTGAAGCTTTCTTT. It translates to CATSDKGTEAFF.

The V call is TRBV5-6, the J call TRBJ2-4; 8 bases match TRBD2. Looked up from germline, CDR1 is SGHDT and CDR2 is YYEEEE. This CDR3 has 14 residues. The J segment lost 8 bases and the V segment lost 3 bases, leaving 7 bases of the junction unmatched. This chain's CDR3 is CASSWGGTSDIQYF. The CDR3 bases are TGTGCCAGCAGCTGGGGCGGGACTAGTGACATTCAGTACTTC.

The chain recombines TRBV27 with TRBJ1-1; TRBD1 matches at 10 bases. This CDR3 has 16 residues. V shed 5 bases and J 0 bases; nucleotides not matched to a gene: 6. Per the germline V gene, CDR1 is MNHEY and CDR2 is SMNVEV (reference sequence). For the CDR3, the DNA is TGTGCCAGCAGTCGGACAGGGGGAGTATTGAACACTGAAGCTTTCTTT. Amino acid sequence: CASSRTGGVLNTEAFF.